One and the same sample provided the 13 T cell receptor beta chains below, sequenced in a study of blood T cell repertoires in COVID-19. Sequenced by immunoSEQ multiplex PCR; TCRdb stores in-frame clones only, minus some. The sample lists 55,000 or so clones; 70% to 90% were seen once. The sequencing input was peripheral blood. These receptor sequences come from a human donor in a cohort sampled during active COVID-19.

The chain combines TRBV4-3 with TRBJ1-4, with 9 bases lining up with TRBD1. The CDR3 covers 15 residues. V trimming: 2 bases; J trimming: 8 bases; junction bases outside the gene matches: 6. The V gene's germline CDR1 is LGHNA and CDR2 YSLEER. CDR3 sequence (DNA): TGCGCCAGCAGCCAAACCCGGGACAGGGACGAAAAACTGTTTTTT. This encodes CASSQTRDRDEKLFF.

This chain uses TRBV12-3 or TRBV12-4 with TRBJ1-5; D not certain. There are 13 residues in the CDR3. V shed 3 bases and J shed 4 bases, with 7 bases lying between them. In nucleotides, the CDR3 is TGTGCCAGCAGTTTGGGAGTTAATCAGCCCCAGCATTTT. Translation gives CASSLGVNQPQHF.

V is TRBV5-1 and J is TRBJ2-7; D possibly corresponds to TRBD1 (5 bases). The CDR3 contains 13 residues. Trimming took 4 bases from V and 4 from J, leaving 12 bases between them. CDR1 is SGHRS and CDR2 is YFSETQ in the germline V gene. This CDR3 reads CASSEVRGYEQYF. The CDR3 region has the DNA TGCGCCAGCAGCGAAGTTAGGGGTTACGAGCAGTACTTC. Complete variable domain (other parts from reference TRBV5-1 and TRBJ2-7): KAGVTQTPRYLIKTRGQQVTLSCSPISGHRSVSWYQQTPGQGLQFLFEYFSETQRNKGNFPGRFSGRQFSNSRSEMNVSTLELGDSALYLCASSEVRGYEQYFGPGTRLTVT.

The CDR3: CASSMSTSAQETQYF. The CDR3 region has the DNA TGTGCCAGTAGTATGTCGACTAGCGCTCAAGAGACCCAGTACTTC. The chain employs TRBV19 and TRBJ2-5; 8 bases agree with TRBD2. In germline, CDR1 is LNHDA, CDR2 SQIVND (reference sequence). CDR3 length: 15 residues. V was clipped by 3 bases and J by 2 bases; unmatched bases: 5.

The CDR3 DNA reads as TGTGCCAGCAGCTTAGCGCGGAGCGGGAGGTCCGGGGAGACCCAGTACTTC. The encoded protein is CASSLARSGRSGETQYF. This chain connects TRBV7-6 to TRBJ2-5, with 9 positions matching TRBD2. This CDR3 spans 17 amino acids. V dropped 0 bases and J dropped 5; count of bases not matched to a gene: 10. Germline loops: CDR1 SGHVS, CDR2 FNYEAQ. The variable domain in full, completed from reference TRBV7-6 and TRBJ2-5, reads GAGVSQSPRYKVTKRGQDVALRCDPISGHVSLYWYRQALGQGPEFLTYFNYEAQQDKSGLPNDRFSAERPEGSISTLTIQRTEQRDSAMYRCASSLARSGRSGETQYFGPGTRLLVL.

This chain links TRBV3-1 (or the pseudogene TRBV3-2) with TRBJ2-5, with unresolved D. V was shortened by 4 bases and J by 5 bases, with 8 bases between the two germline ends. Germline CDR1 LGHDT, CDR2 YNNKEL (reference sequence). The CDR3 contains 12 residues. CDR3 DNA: TGTGCCAGCAGCCGCCTCGGGGAGACCCAGTACTTC. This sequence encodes CASSRLGETQYF.

CDR3 protein: CASSPGGRAPGGYTF. The CDR3 DNA sequence: TGTGCCAGCAGCCCAGGGGGCAGGGCGCCTGGAGGCTACACCTTC. V is TRBV9 and J is TRBJ1-2, with TRBD1 matching over 8 bases. Trimming took 4 bases from V and 8 from J; bases not matched to a gene: 13. The CDR3 totals 15 residues. CDR1 and CDR2 from the germline V gene are SGDLS and YYNGEE.

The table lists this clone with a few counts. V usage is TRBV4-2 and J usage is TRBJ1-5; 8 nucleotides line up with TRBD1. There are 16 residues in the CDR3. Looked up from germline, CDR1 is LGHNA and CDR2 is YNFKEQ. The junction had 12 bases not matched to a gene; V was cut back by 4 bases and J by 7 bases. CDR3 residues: CASSPMSGTGIQPQHF. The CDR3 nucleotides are TGTGCCAGCAGCCCTATGTCCGGGACAGGCATCCAGCCCCAGCATTTT.

The CDR3 region has the DNA TGTGCCAGCAGCTTAACCAGACTAGCGTCCACAGATACGCAGTATTTT. Protein product: CASSLTRLASTDTQYF. The gene calls are TRBV7-3 and TRBJ2-3, with 8 bases fitting TRBD2. J gave up 2 bases and V 0 bases, and 4 bases lay outside the gene matches. Germline lookup yields CDR1 SGHTA and CDR2 FQGTGA. This CDR3 comprises 16 residues.

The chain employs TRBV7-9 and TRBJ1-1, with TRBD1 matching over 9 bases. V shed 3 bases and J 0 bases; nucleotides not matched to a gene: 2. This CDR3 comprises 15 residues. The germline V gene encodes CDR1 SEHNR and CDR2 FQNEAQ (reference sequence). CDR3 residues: CASSFRQGVNTEAFF. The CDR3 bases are TGTGCCAGCAGCTTTAGACAGGGGGTGAACACTGAAGCTTTCTTT.

The CDR3 coding sequence is TGTGCCAGCAGTACTCGTCAAGAGACCCAGTACTTC. It translates to CASSTRQETQYF. The gene calls are TRBV12-3 or TRBV12-4 and TRBJ2-5; D call uncertain. Trimming shortened V by 5 bases and J by 2 bases, and 6 bases separated the two germline ends. The CDR3 consists of 12 residues.

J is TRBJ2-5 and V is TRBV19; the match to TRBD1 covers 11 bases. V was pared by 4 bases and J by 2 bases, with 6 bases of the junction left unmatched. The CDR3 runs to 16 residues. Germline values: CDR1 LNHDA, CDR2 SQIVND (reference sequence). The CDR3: CASSTLRDRGQETQYF. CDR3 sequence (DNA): TGTGCCAGTAGTACCCTCCGGGACAGGGGGCAAGAGACCCAGTACTTC.

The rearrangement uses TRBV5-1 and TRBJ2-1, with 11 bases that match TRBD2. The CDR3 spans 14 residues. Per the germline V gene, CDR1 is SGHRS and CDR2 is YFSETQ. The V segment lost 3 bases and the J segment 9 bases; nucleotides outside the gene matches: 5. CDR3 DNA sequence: TGCGCCAGCAGCTACGGGACTAGCGGCCGTGAGCAGTTCTTC. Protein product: CASSYGTSGREQFF.